Listed below are T cell receptor beta chains from one sample, sequenced in a study of shared clonotypes between healthy human individuals. TCRdb's table, derived via immunoSEQ multiplex PCR, lists solely in-frame clones and lacks some. The sample has about 710,000 clones, approximately 77% seen once. The specimen sequenced was memory CD4+ T cells sorted from blood. These receptors were collected from a woman in her twenties or thirties in good health. Each CDR3 is given with its conserved first and last residue. A D gene is named only where the DNA matches it firmly. Not every row has a clone size; where given, it reads once, few, many or a size class.

cdr3_nt,cdr3_aa,d_call,v_call,clone_size,j_call
TGTGCCAGCAGCCCAGCGGGAGGGAAGAATGAGCAGTTCTTC,CASSPAGGKNEQFF,TRBD2,TRBV9,NA,TRBJ2-1
TGTGCCAGCAGTTTTTCAGGAGGTAACTATGGCTACACCTTC,CASSFSGGNYGYTF,NA,TRBV28,NA,TRBJ1-2
TGTGCCAGCAGAGAGGGAGGGGAGGAAAAACTGTTTTTT,CASREGGEEKLFF,NA,TRBV6-6,NA,TRBJ1-4
TGTGCCAGCAGTGAGCCTTTACTAGCGGAGGGTCAGCAGTTCTTC,CASSEPLLAEGQQFF,TRBD2,TRBV25-1,NA,TRBJ2-1
TGTGCCAGCAGCCGAACGAGGGACACTGAAGCTTTCTTT,CASSRTRDTEAFF,NA,TRBV5-4,NA,TRBJ1-1
TGTGCCAGCAGTTTGACAGACAACTATGGCTACACCTTC,CASSLTDNYGYTF,NA,TRBV28,NA,TRBJ1-2
TGCGCCAGCATCCTCGGGACTGAGGGGGATACGCAGTATTTT,CASILGTEGDTQYF,NA,TRBV10-1,NA,TRBJ2-3
TGTGCCAGCTCACCAGGTACAGGAAGGAAAGCTTTCTTT,CASSPGTGRKAFF,NA,TRBV18,NA,TRBJ1-1
TGTGCCAGTTACACTAGCGGGAGTGGCAATGAGCAGTTCTTC,CASYTSGSGNEQFF,TRBD2,TRBV19,NA,TRBJ2-1
TGTGCCAGCAGTTGGGGGACTAGCGGAGCCTACGAGCAGTACTTC,CASSWGTSGAYEQYF,TRBD2,TRBV27,NA,TRBJ2-7
TGTGCCAGCAGTACTGACAGGGGAGATGAAAAACTGTTTTTT,CASSTDRGDEKLFF,TRBD1,TRBV28,few,TRBJ1-4
TGTGCCAGCAGCTCTTCGACCGGCAATCAGCCCCAGCATTTT,CASSSSTGNQPQHF,NA,TRBV7-9,NA,TRBJ1-5
TGCGCCAGCAGCCCCCGACAGGAGATGACCTACGAGCAGTACTTC,CASSPRQEMTYEQYF,NA,TRBV4-1,NA,TRBJ2-7
TGTGCCAGTAGGTCACTAGCGGGAGTCCAACGGGCCGAGCAGTACTTC,CASRSLAGVQRAEQYF,TRBD2,TRBV19,NA,TRBJ2-7
TGTGCCAGCAGTTTAGGCGGGATTGCCTACGAGCAGTACTTC,CASSLGGIAYEQYF,NA,TRBV28,NA,TRBJ2-7
TGTGCCAGCCCCCAGGACATTCAGTACTTC,CASPQDIQYF,NA,TRBV4-2,few,TRBJ2-4
TGTGCCAGCAGCCTGCCAAGAGGATCCGGAGGGAACACTGAAGCTTTCTTT,CASSLPRGSGGNTEAFF,NA,TRBV5-4,once,TRBJ1-1
TGTGCCAGCAGCTTACGGACAGGGATCCGCTATGGCTACACCTTC,CASSLRTGIRYGYTF,TRBD1,TRBV11-2,NA,TRBJ1-2
TGCGCCAGCAGTGAGTCGACAGGGGTAAAACTGTTTTTT,CASSESTGVKLFF,TRBD1,TRBV10-2,NA,TRBJ1-4
TGTGCCAGCAGCGGCCGGGGAGGGAGTAGCAATCAGCCCCAGCATTTT,CASSGRGGSSNQPQHF,NA,TRBV7-2,NA,TRBJ1-5
TGTGCCAGCAGCTTATGGGAGAGTACCTACAATGAGCAGTTCTTC,CASSLWESTYNEQFF,NA,TRBV7-2,NA,TRBJ2-1
TGTGCCAGCAGTTACCTCCCCGGGACGAGAAACACTGAAGCTTTCTTT,CASSYLPGTRNTEAFF,NA,TRBV6-5,NA,TRBJ1-1
TGTGCCAGCTCACCACGTGACAAAGATACGCAGTATTTT,CASSPRDKDTQYF,NA,TRBV18,NA,TRBJ2-3
TGTGCCAGCAGTGACTACGCCGGCCCCCGGTCGGATGAGCAGTTCTTC,CASSDYAGPRSDEQFF,NA,TRBV6-4,NA,TRBJ2-1
TGTGCCAGTAGTATGTTCGGGACACAAGCAGGGACCCAGTACTTC,CASSMFGTQAGTQYF,NA,TRBV19,NA,TRBJ2-5
TGTGGAGGACTAGCGGGAACAGAGACCCAGTACTTC,CGGLAGTETQYF,TRBD2,TRBV6-5,few,TRBJ2-5
TGTGCCAGTAGTATGGAGCTCGCGGTCGGTGAAAAACTGTTTTTT,CASSMELAVGEKLFF,NA,TRBV19,NA,TRBJ1-4
TGTGCCAGCGGCGGACAGACCTACGAGCAGTACTTC,CASGGQTYEQYF,NA,TRBV2,NA,TRBJ2-7
TGTGCCAGCAGCGTAGCAGGGGGGGGCTCATCCACTGAAGCTTTCTTT,CASSVAGGGSSTEAFF,TRBD1,TRBV5-4,NA,TRBJ1-1
TGTGCCAGCAGCCCCAGAAGGACTAATAAAACAGATACGCAGTATTTT,CASSPRRTNKTDTQYF,NA,TRBV7-9,NA,TRBJ2-3
TGCGCCAGCAGCTTGGGGGCCGTGAGGAACGGGGAGCTGTTTTTT,CASSLGAVRNGELFF,NA,TRBV5-1,many,TRBJ2-2
TGCGCCAGCAGCTTGGAAGGATACGGATACGAGCAGTACTTC,CASSLEGYGYEQYF,NA,TRBV5-1,NA,TRBJ2-7
TGTGCCAGCAGACTGGCAGCGGGAGATACGCAGTATTTT,CASRLAAGDTQYF,NA,TRBV28,NA,TRBJ2-3
TGTGCCAGCAGACGGGGCCCGACCTCCTACGAGCAGTACTTC,CASRRGPTSYEQYF,NA,TRBV2,NA,TRBJ2-7
TGTGCCAGCAGACAGGGTCAGTACGAGCAGTACTTC,CASRQGQYEQYF,NA,TRBV28,NA,TRBJ2-7
TGTGCCAGCAGACAAGTCCCCGGTAGAGGGAAAGAGACCCAGTACTTC,CASRQVPGRGKETQYF,NA,TRBV21-1,NA,TRBJ2-5
TGTGCCAGCAGCTTAGGGGGCAGCAGCACAGATACGCAGTATTTT,CASSLGGSSTDTQYF,NA,TRBV11-3,NA,TRBJ2-3
TGTGCCAGCAGCCCAGGGCTCGGCCAGGGGGGGGTGAAAAATGAGCAGTTCTTC,CASSPGLGQGGVKNEQFF,NA,TRBV5-4,few,TRBJ2-1
TGTGCCAGCAGTGAATTAAGGACTAGCGGGAGTTCGCGCGACGAGCAGTACTTC,CASSELRTSGSSRDEQYF,TRBD2,TRBV6-1,NA,TRBJ2-7
TGTGCCAGCAGACGGCCAGGGGGAACTGAAGCTTTCTTT,CASRRPGGTEAFF,TRBD1,TRBV6-6,NA,TRBJ1-1
TGTGCCAGCAGTGATCTCAGGGGCAATCAGCCCCAGCATTTT,CASSDLRGNQPQHF,NA,TRBV2,NA,TRBJ1-5
TGCAGCGTTGCGCGGGATAGCACAGATACGCAGTATTTT,CSVARDSTDTQYF,NA,TRBV29-1,many,TRBJ2-3
TGTGCCAGCTCACCCGGGACCCAAAGTCTGGGATACGAGCAGTACTTC,CASSPGTQSLGYEQYF,NA,TRBV18,few,TRBJ2-7
TGTGCCAGCAGCCGGGAGGTAGCGGGAGGGCCGGGTTCTCTATACGAGCAGTACTTC,CASSREVAGGPGSLYEQYF,TRBD2,TRBV4-2,NA,TRBJ2-7
TGTGCCAGTAGTATAGGGCTCGGGCAGCCCCAGCATTTT,CASSIGLGQPQHF,NA,TRBV19,NA,TRBJ1-5
TGTGCCAGTAGTATCGGGGACAGGGACGACACCGGGGAGCTGTTTTTT,CASSIGDRDDTGELFF,TRBD1,TRBV19,NA,TRBJ2-2
TGTGCCAGCAGCGCAGAGGACACGGTTGGCTACGAGCAGTACTTC,CASSAEDTVGYEQYF,NA,TRBV9,NA,TRBJ2-7
TGTGCCAGCTCACCACGCACGGTGAAAGAGACCCAGTACTTC,CASSPRTVKETQYF,NA,TRBV18,NA,TRBJ2-5
TGCGCCAGCAGCTTGGGGACAGGGTTAAACTATGGCTACACCTTC,CASSLGTGLNYGYTF,TRBD1,TRBV5-1,few,TRBJ1-2
TGTGCCAGCAGAGAGGTACCCTACGAGCAGTACTTC,CASREVPYEQYF,NA,TRBV2,NA,TRBJ2-7
TGTGCCAGCAGTGCCACTAGCGGATTGTGGTTCTTC,CASSATSGLWFF,TRBD2,TRBV2,NA,TRBJ2-1
TGCGCCAGCAGCTTGGAACAGCTCACAGATACGCAGTATTTT,CASSLEQLTDTQYF,NA,TRBV5-1,many,TRBJ2-3
TGTGCCAGCACCCCAGGGACAGTTGAGACCCAGTACTTC,CASTPGTVETQYF,TRBD1,TRBV5-5,NA,TRBJ2-5
TGCGCCAGCGCACCTTCGGGACAGGGGTCGAGAACCGGGGAGCTGTTTTTT,CASAPSGQGSRTGELFF,TRBD1,TRBV10-1,once,TRBJ2-2